This T cell receptor (beta chain) was identified in a study of blood T cell repertoires in COVID-19. On the study more broadly: The United States, Italy and Spain supplied acute and convalescent COVID-19 samples. PBMCs, B-cell-depleted T cells, or T cells were the source of the cDNA or gDNA that made up the material.

Authors' analysis steps: Amplified reference gene primers provided the basis for estimating nucleated cell counts. Assay: immunoSEQ multiplex PCR; the TCRdb copy retains only in-frame clones and omits some. V and J calls and clone size follow that table, whereas D and trimming were derived from the DNA. The repertoire includes tens of thousands of clones, about nine tenths of them detected once, and 5.5% to 7% sits in the top ten. The CDR3 loop spans 19 amino acids. V was pared by 6 bases and J by 3 bases, with 19 bases of the junction left unmatched. Germline values: CDR1 KGHSH, CDR2 LQKENI. This receptor was taken from a woman older than 75 with acute or convalescent COVID-19. V is TRBV18 and J is TRBJ2-1, with 8 nucleotides matching TRBD2. Sequencing input: peripheral blood. The CDR3 spells CASSPSSGSRGGLYNEQFF. The CDR3 DNA reads TGTGCCAGCTCCCCTTCGTCGGGATCCCGGGGGGGTCTCTACAATGAGCAGTTCTTC.